This T cell receptor beta chain was sequenced during a study of cytomegalovirus exposure and HLA in healthy donors. Study-wide results and caveats: In a later analysis, several top co-occurrence clusters appeared linked to parvovirus B19, influenza, CMV and Epstein-Barr virus.

CDR3 length: 10 residues. Germline V gene lookup returns CDR1 DFQATT and CDR2 SNEGSKA (reference sequence). PCR primers comprised 60 Vbeta and 13 Jbeta primers. Data came from immunoSEQ multiplex PCR; TCRdb stores just in-frame clones and leaves some out. This sample yields under 250,000 clones, of which about 85% are seen a single time; about 0.22% belongs to the top ten. Details on this clone: Its antigen is undetermined.

This clonotype originated in a girl aged 2 to 10 in good health and CMV-seronegative. The sequenced sample consisted of PBMCs. The gene calls are TRBV20-1 and TRBJ2-5, with D uncertain. The DNA for the CDR3 is TGCGCTCCGGGTAAAGAGACCCAGTACTTC. It encodes CAPGKETQYF.